These T cell receptor beta chains were read from a single sample in a study of cytomegalovirus exposure and HLA in healthy donors. Profiling relied on immunoSEQ multiplex PCR, and the TCRdb table lists in-frame clones only, not all of them. The sample yields more than 150,000 clones, 84% seen once. Sequenced sample: PBMCs. The receptors originated from a girl aged 2 to 10 in good health and CMV-seropositive. The CDR3 runs from the conserved cysteine through the conserved F or W. Fields, in order: D gene, clone size, V gene, J gene, CDR3 protein, CDR3 DNA. The D gene is left open where the match is weak. Clone sizes are given selectively: once, few, many, or a class where the clone is expanded.

TRBD1	.	TRBV2	TRBJ1-1	CASSGQGNTEAFF	TGTGCCAGCAGTGGACAGGGGAACACTGAAGCTTTCTTT
TRBD1	.	TRBV19	TRBJ1-5	CASRLLGTEYQPQHF	TGTGCCAGTAGATTGCTCGGGACAGAATATCAGCCCCAGCATTTT
TRBD1	.	TRBV7-3	TRBJ1-2	CASSPGQGCGYTF	TGTGCCAGCAGCCCGGGACAGGGATGTGGCTACACCTTC
.	.	TRBV11-2	TRBJ1-1	CASSPLSSEAFF	TGTGCCAGCAGCCCCCTAAGCTCTGAAGCTTTCTTT
TRBD1	.	TRBV6-5	TRBJ2-7	CASRIQGAGEQYF	TGTGCCAGCAGGATACAGGGGGCGGGTGAGCAGTACTTC
.	.	TRBV12-5	TRBJ1-2	CASGLLRAGYYGYTF	TGTGCTAGTGGTCTCCTGCGAGCCGGGTACTATGGCTACACCTTC
.	.	TRBV27	TRBJ1-5	CASSPRSPGWPQHF	TGTGCCAGCAGTCCGAGGTCCCCGGGGTGGCCCCAGCATTTT
.	.	TRBV7-8	TRBJ1-1	CASSPTEEGNTEAFF	TGTGCCAGCAGCCCGACTGAGGAGGGGAACACTGAAGCTTTCTTT
.	once	TRBV5-6	TRBJ1-5	CASSLAGNSNQPQHF	TGTGCCAGCAGCTTGGCGGGGAATAGCAATCAGCCCCAGCATTTT
TRBD1	.	TRBV27	TRBJ2-7	CASRKQGGFHEQYF	TGTGCCAGCAGGAAACAGGGGGGTTTTCACGAGCAGTACTTC
.	.	TRBV2	TRBJ1-5	CASSIEQGRNQPQHF	TGTGCCAGCAGCATTGAACAGGGAAGAAACCAGCCCCAGCATTTT
TRBD2	.	TRBV28	TRBJ2-7	CASSPMAGGPYEQYF	TGTGCCAGCTCCCCGATGGCGGGAGGTCCCTACGAGCAGTACTTC
.	.	TRBV6-5	TRBJ2-3	CASSRAGDTQYF	TGTGCCAGCAGTAGGGCGGGAGATACGCAGTATTTT
.	.	TRBV9	TRBJ2-5	CASSLKGQETQYF	TGTGCCAGCAGCCTAAAGGGGCAAGAGACCCAGTACTTC
.	.	TRBV5-1	TRBJ2-1	CASSLQGGLEPKYNEQFF	TGCGCCAGCAGCTTACAGGGAGGACTAGAGCCTAAATACAATGAGCAGTTCTTC
TRBD1	once	TRBV10-3	TRBJ1-5	CATLRLTTRKQGSNQPQHF	TGTGCCACTCTTCGGCTCACCACCCGGAAACAGGGGAGCAATCAGCCCCAGCATTTT
TRBD1	.	TRBV29-1	TRBJ2-4	CSVRDRAKNIQYF	TGCAGCGTGAGGGACAGGGCCAAAAACATTCAGTACTTC
.	once	TRBV11-3	TRBJ2-5	CASSPPLRQETQYF	TGTGCCAGCAGCCCCCCCTTGAGACAAGAGACCCAGTACTTC
.	.	TRBV28	TRBJ1-2	CASSKGRYGYTF	TGTGCCAGCTCTAAAGGGAGATATGGCTACACCTTC
.	.	TRBV19	TRBJ1-1	CASHPLTAGSSTEAFF	TGTGCCAGCCACCCGTTGACGGCGGGGTCGAGCACTGAAGCTTTCTTT
.	.	TRBV29-1	TRBJ1-1	CSVEDPRLRGGEAFF	TGCAGCGTTGAAGATCCCAGGCTGAGGGGAGGCGAAGCTTTCTTT
TRBD1	.	TRBV15	TRBJ2-1	CATSRDRVTGDEQFF	TGTGCCACCAGCAGAGATCGAGTGACAGGGGATGAGCAGTTCTTC
.	.	TRBV5-1	TRBJ2-1	CASSLVVRTNEQFF	TGCGCCAGCAGCTTGGTGGTCAGAACCAATGAGCAGTTCTTC
.	.	TRBV6-6	TRBJ1-5	CASSAAGQPNQPQHF	TGTGCCAGCAGTGCGGCCGGCCAGCCCAATCAGCCCCAGCATTTT
.	.	TRBV27	TRBJ1-4	CASSFLTGFGEKLFF	TGTGCCAGCAGTTTTCTCACAGGGTTCGGGGAAAAACTGTTTTTT
.	.	TRBV27	TRBJ1-2	CASSFLFSGANYGYTF	TGTGCCAGCAGTTTTTTGTTTTCGGGGGCTAACTATGGCTACACCTTC
.	.	TRBV19	TRBJ1-1	CASIKNRTPGMNTEAFF	TGTGCCAGTATTAAAAACAGGACACCTGGGATGAACACTGAAGCTTTCTTT
.	.	TRBV9	TRBJ1-3	CASSTTGPFAGNTIYF	TGTGCCAGCAGCACAACAGGACCCTTTGCTGGAAACACCATATATTTT
TRBD1	.	TRBV9	TRBJ2-7	CASNRQGARNEQYF	TGTGCCAGCAATAGGCAGGGGGCTAGGAACGAGCAGTACTTC
TRBD2	.	TRBV4-1	TRBJ2-7	CASSQDLREALSEQYF	TGCGCCAGCAGCCAAGATCTGCGGGAGGCCCTATCCGAGCAGTACTTC
TRBD2	.	TRBV9	TRBJ2-1	CASSRGAGEVYEQFF	TGTGCCAGCAGCCGTGGCGCGGGAGAAGTGTATGAGCAGTTCTTC
.	.	TRBV15	TRBJ2-3	CATSRVGGRTDTQYF	TGTGCCACCAGCAGAGTTGGCGGTCGCACAGATACGCAGTATTTT
.	.	TRBV9	TRBJ2-7	CASSVGRGEYNEQYF	TGTGCCAGCAGCGTAGGCAGGGGTGAGTACAACGAGCAGTACTTC
TRBD1	.	TRBV6-1	TRBJ1-5	CASSEARQGGQPQHF	TGTGCCAGCAGTGAAGCCCGACAGGGCGGTCAGCCCCAGCATTTT
.	.	TRBV7-2	TRBJ1-2	CASSYPDHRDISYGYTF	TGTGCCAGCAGCTATCCTGACCACAGGGACATCAGCTATGGCTACACCTTC
.	few	TRBV10-3	TRBJ1-1	CAITEERNTEAFF	TGTGCCATCACGGAGGAACGGAACACTGAAGCTTTCTTT
TRBD1	.	TRBV30	TRBJ1-3	CAWLRQGSLKHSGNTIYF	TGTGCCTGGCTACGACAGGGGTCCCTCAAACACTCTGGAAACACCATATATTTT
.	.	TRBV5-1	TRBJ1-2	CASSFGTSEYYGYTF	TGCGCCAGCAGCTTTGGGACAAGCGAATACTATGGCTACACCTTC